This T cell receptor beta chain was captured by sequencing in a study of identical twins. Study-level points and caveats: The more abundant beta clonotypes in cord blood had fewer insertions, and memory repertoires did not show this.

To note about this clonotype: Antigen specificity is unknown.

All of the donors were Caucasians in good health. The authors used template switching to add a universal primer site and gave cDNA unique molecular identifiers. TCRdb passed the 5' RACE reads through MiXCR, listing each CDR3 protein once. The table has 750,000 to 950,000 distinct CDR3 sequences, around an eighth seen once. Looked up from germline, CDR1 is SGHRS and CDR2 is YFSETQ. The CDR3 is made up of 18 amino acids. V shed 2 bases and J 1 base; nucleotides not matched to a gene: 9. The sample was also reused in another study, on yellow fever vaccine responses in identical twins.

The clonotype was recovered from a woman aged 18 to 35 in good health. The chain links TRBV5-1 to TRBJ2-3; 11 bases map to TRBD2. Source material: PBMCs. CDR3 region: CASSFMTSGKVGTDTQYF. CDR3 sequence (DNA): TGCGCCAGCAGCTTTATGACTAGCGGGAAGGTCGGCACAGATACGCAGTATTTT. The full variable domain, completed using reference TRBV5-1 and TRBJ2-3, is KAGVTQTPRYLIKTRGQQVTLSCSPISGHRSVSWYQQTPGQGLQFLFEYFSETQRNKGNFPGRFSGRQFSNSRSEMNVSTLELGDSALYLCASSFMTSGKVGTDTQYFGPGTRLTVL.